The 25 T cell receptor beta chains presented below share a single source sample, sequenced in a study of T cells after yellow fever vaccination. Via MiXCR, TCRdb re-called the 5' RACE reads, giving one row per CDR3 protein. The table lists some 670,000 distinct CDR3 sequences, roughly an eighth of them singletons. The material was PBMCs, obtained on the day of the yellow fever booster vaccination. The origin of the receptors is a man aged 25-40 years who received the YFV17D yellow fever vaccine.

This clonotype was observed a few times. The rearrangement links TRBV20-1 to TRBJ2-7, with TRBD1 identical over 7 bases. Germline V gives CDR1 DFQATT, CDR2 SNEGSKA (reference sequence). The CDR3 is 13 residues long. V dropped 5 bases and J dropped 3; count of bases not matched to a gene: 7. The CDR3 spells CSAGRTGDYEQYF. CDR3 sequence (DNA): TGCAGTGCTGGCAGGACAGGAGACTACGAGCAGTACTTC.

This clonotype turned up a few times. This chain links TRBV29-1 with TRBJ1-2, with D tentatively TRBD1 (5 bases). This CDR3 region has 13 residues. Trimming pared 7 bases from V and 4 bases from J, leaving 16 bases between. Germline loops: CDR1 SQVTM, CDR2 ANQGSEA. The CDR3 bases are TGCAGCGCGACCGCTTCCGGGGGCTATGGCTACACCTTC. Protein product: CSATASGGYGYTF.

This clonotype has only one observation. This rearrangement joins TRBV5-1 to TRBJ2-7; 8 bases fit TRBD2. Unmatched junction bases numbered 16, after V lost 3 bases and J lost 5 bases. CDR1 and CDR2 from the germline V gene are SGHRS and YFSETQ. The CDR3 length is 17 residues. This chain's CDR3 is CASSSGELAGLADEQYF. CDR3 in DNA: TGCGCCAGCAGCTCCGGTGAACTAGCCGGACTAGCCGACGAGCAGTACTTC.

The chain couples TRBV14 to TRBJ2-3; no definite D call. Germline lookup yields CDR1 SGHDN and CDR2 FVKESK. The V gene lost 3 bases and the J gene lost 3 bases, with 19 bases spanning the gap. The CDR3 is 17 amino acids. CDR3 in amino acids: CASSHSTRWAFTDTQYF. CDR3 DNA: TGTGCCAGCAGCCACTCAACTCGTTGGGCTTTTACAGATACGCAGTATTTT.

This clonotype was observed at least ten times. The chain joins TRBV7-2 to TRBJ2-1; D is uncertain. V was trimmed by 3 bases and J by 8 bases, leaving 8 bases between them. This CDR3 is 12 amino acids long. The germline V gene has CDR1 SGHTA and CDR2 FQGNSA. In nucleotides, the CDR3 is TGTGCCAGCAGCTTCCTCTCTTATGAGCAGTTCTTC. It encodes CASSFLSYEQFF.

This clonotype appeared a few times. The genes are TRBV4-3 and TRBJ2-3; tentatively, D is TRBD2 (7 bases). V was pared by 0 bases and J by 4 bases, with 17 bases between. The V gene's germline CDR1 is LGHNA and CDR2 YSLEER. The CDR3 extends over 17 amino acids. DNA of the CDR3: TGCGCCAGCAGCCAAGATGCCAGACCCGGGGGGCCAGATACGCAGTATTTT. Amino acids: CASSQDARPGGPDTQYF.

V and J are TRBV19 and TRBJ1-1; D is unresolved. The germline V gene has CDR1 LNHDA and CDR2 SQIVND (reference sequence). V was pared by 2 bases and J by 1 base, with 8 bases between. There are 14 residues in the CDR3. For the CDR3, the DNA is TGTGCCAGTAGTATAAATGAGGGGAACACTGAAGCTTTCTTT. Its translation is CASSINEGNTEAFF.

This clonotype was detected only a few times. This chain connects TRBV6-2 or TRBV6-3 to TRBJ1-1, with a tentative D call TRBD1 (5 bases). This CDR3 is built from 13 residues. V was shortened by 7 bases and J by 7 bases, with 16 bases between the two germline ends. Germline V gene sequence: CDR1 MNHEY, CDR2 SVGEGT. In nucleotides, the CDR3 is TGTGCCAGCACCGACGCTTGGGGCGATGAAGCTTTCTTT. It is translated as CASTDAWGDEAFF.

This clonotype appeared a few times. This chain joins TRBV6-1 and TRBJ1-2; no clear D gene. Germline lookup yields CDR1 MNHNS and CDR2 SASEGT. The CDR3 is 14 residues long. V was shortened by 6 bases and J by 0 bases, with 11 bases between the two germline ends. The CDR3 loop is CASRVGITNYGYTF. The CDR3 bases are TGTGCCAGCAGGGTGGGAATTACTAACTATGGCTACACCTTC.

V usage is TRBV29-1 and J usage is TRBJ2-3, with 9 bases fitting TRBD2. Looked up from germline, CDR1 is SQVTM and CDR2 is ANQGSEA. With V trimmed by 4 bases and J by 2 bases, 10 bases remained unmatched. The CDR3 is made up of 16 amino acids. CDR3 DNA sequence: TGCAGCGTTGGTTCCCTGACTAGCGGATACACAGATACGCAGTATTTT. Its translation: CSVGSLTSGYTDTQYF.

DNA of the CDR3: TGTGCCAGCAGCTTAGGCCTAGCGGGAGACATTCAGTACTTC. Protein: CASSLGLAGDIQYF. J is TRBJ2-4 and V is TRBV7-2; 10 bases match TRBD2. This CDR3 spans 14 amino acids. After removal of 1 base from V and 8 bases from J, the junction contained 2 bases not matched to a gene. CDR1 and CDR2 from the germline V gene are SGHTA and FQGNSA. The full variable domain, its missing parts supplied by reference TRBV7-2 and TRBJ2-4, is GAGVSQSPSNKVTEKGKDVELRCDPISGHTALYWYRQSLGQGLEFLIYFQGNSAPDKSGLPSDRFSAERTGGSVSTLTIQRTQQEDSAVYLCASSLGLAGDIQYFGAGTRLSVL.

There are a few counts of this clonotype. V usage is TRBV15 and J usage is TRBJ2-1; 10 nucleotides match TRBD2. The V gene's germline CDR1 is LNHNV and CDR2 YYDKDF (reference sequence). After removal of 1 base from V and 4 bases from J, the junction contained 1 base not matched to a gene. The CDR3 covers 15 residues. The CDR3 DNA follows: TGTGCCACCAGCAGAGCTAGCGGGGGTTACAATGAGCAGTTCTTC. Translating it yields CATSRASGGYNEQFF.

This clonotype was seen more than once but under ten times. V usage is TRBV19 and J usage is TRBJ2-2; tentatively, D is TRBD2 (5 bases). The CDR3 has 13 amino acids. The V gene lost 5 bases and the J gene lost 7 bases, with 11 bases spanning the gap. Germline-derived CDR1 and CDR2 are LNHDA and SQIVND (reference sequence). The DNA for the CDR3 is TGTGCCAGTAGTGACCTACTAGGCGGGGAGCTGTTTTTT. Encoded protein: CASSDLLGGELFF. Combining the CDR3 with reference TRBV19 and TRBJ2-2 gives the whole variable domain DGGITQSPKYLFRKEGQNVTLSCEQNLNHDAMYWYRQDPGQGLRLIYYSQIVNDFQKGDIAEGYSVSREKKESFPLTVTSAQKNPTAFYLCASSDLLGGELFFGEGSRLTVL.

The genes are TRBV30 and TRBJ2-5; D remains ambiguous. The germline V and J ends were trimmed by 2 bases and 1 base, with 5 bases remaining between them. The CDR3 is 12 residues long. CDR1 is GTSNPN, CDR2 SVGIG, per germline (reference sequence). The CDR3 sequence: CAWSQSQETQYF. The CDR3 DNA reads TGTGCCTGGAGTCAGAGCCAAGAGACCCAGTACTTC.

The chain employs TRBV11-2 and TRBJ2-3; TRBD2 matches 16 bases. This CDR3 is built from 18 residues. J lost 4 bases, V lost 2 bases, and 6 bases had no gene match. Germline V gene sequence: CDR1 SGHAT, CDR2 FQNNGV. CDR3 sequence (DNA): TGTGCCAGCAGCTTACTGGGACTAGCGGGAGGGAGCCCAGATACGCAGTATTTT. This codes for CASSLLGLAGGSPDTQYF.

This clonotype was counted a few times. The J gene is TRBJ2-1, the V gene TRBV20-1; 8 positions agree with TRBD2. Germline trimming cut 7 bases from V and 8 bases from J; bases unmatched to any gene: 10. Germline V gene lookup returns CDR1 DFQATT and CDR2 SNEGSKA (reference sequence). The CDR3 contains 13 residues. CDR3 bases: TGCAGTGTCATGGTAGCGGGATTCGATGAGCAGTTCTTC. Encoded protein: CSVMVAGFDEQFF.

Concerning this clonotype: A much larger clone differs from this one at a single base, so this may be a read error. V usage is TRBV7-2 and J usage is TRBJ2-1; 8 bases map to TRBD1. J gave up 9 bases and V 3 bases, and 4 bases lay outside the gene matches. The germline V gene has CDR1 SGHTA and CDR2 FQGNSA. This CDR3 region has 13 residues. The CDR3 sequence is CASSLRTGSEQFF. CDR3 bases: TGTGCCAGCAGCTTGCGGACAGGGAGTGAGCAGTTCTTC.

This clonotype was counted a few times. This chain uses TRBV27 with TRBJ2-4; the match to TRBD2 covers 7 bases. V lost 4 bases and J lost 8; bases outside the gene matches: 5. In germline, CDR1 is MNHEY, CDR2 SMNVEV (reference sequence). The CDR3 contains 13 residues. CDR3 sequence: CASSWGGGDIQYF. Written as DNA, the CDR3 is TGTGCCAGCAGTTGGGGGGGTGGAGACATTCAGTACTTC.

The gene calls are TRBV5-1 and TRBJ2-7, with a weak D call TRBD2 (5 bases). Germline values: CDR1 SGHRS, CDR2 YFSETQ. The CDR3 contains 14 residues. The ends were cut back, 2 bases at V and 4 bases at J, with 13 bases in the middle. The DNA for the CDR3 is TGCGCCAGCAGCTTCACGGGAAAACAATACGAGCAGTACTTC. This sequence encodes CASSFTGKQYEQYF.

This clonotype was recorded a few times. For the CDR3, the DNA is TGTGCCAGCAGCCACCAGACAGGGGCCCTCTACGAGCAGTACTTC. Its protein is CASSHQTGALYEQYF. The rearrangement uses TRBV4-2 and TRBJ2-7; TRBD1 matches 8 bases. J was trimmed by 3 bases and V by 3 bases; bases with no gene match: 7. The CDR3 loop spans 15 amino acids. Germline V lookup: CDR1 LGHNA, CDR2 YNFKEQ.

The chain has TRBV12-3 or TRBV12-4 and TRBJ1-1, with D uncertain. V lost 8 bases and J 11 bases, leaving 21 bases between the germline ends. The CDR3 extends over 13 amino acids. The CDR3 loop reads CASRALSATGAFF. DNA of the CDR3: TGTGCCAGCCGTGCACTTTCGGCCACCGGGGCTTTCTTT.

The chain joins TRBV3-1 to TRBJ2-1; no clear D gene. The germline gives CDR1 LGHDT, CDR2 YNNKEL (reference sequence). The CDR3 is made up of 18 amino acids. The germline V and J ends were trimmed by 4 bases and 9 bases, with 28 bases remaining between them. The CDR3 loop is CASSRVTGQIDFFSEQFF. Here the CDR3 DNA reads TGTGCCAGCAGCCGAGTTACCGGCCAAATCGACTTCTTCAGTGAGCAGTTCTTC.

This clonotype was seen more than once but under ten times. The rearrangement joins TRBV20-1 to TRBJ1-5, with 7 bases lining up with TRBD1. Losses at the gene ends were 5 bases for V and 0 bases for J; bases not matched to a gene: 4. The germline V gene encodes CDR1 DFQATT and CDR2 SNEGSKA (reference sequence). The CDR3 contains 14 residues. The CDR3 sequence: CSAFRQGSNQPQHF. The CDR3 nucleotides read TGCAGTGCTTTCAGACAGGGTAGCAATCAGCCCCAGCATTTT.

This clonotype turned up a few times. J is TRBJ1-1 and V is TRBV29-1; the D gene is possibly TRBD1 (6 bases). The germline CDR1 and CDR2 sequences are SQVTM and ANQGSEA. The V and J ends lost 4 bases and 6 bases respectively, with 18 bases between them. This CDR3 is built from 14 residues. In DNA, the CDR3 is TGCAGCGTTGGCACTCCAGGGGCGACTCCTGAAGCTTTCTTT. Translation gives CSVGTPGATPEAFF.

This clonotype was seen many times. This chain joins TRBV5-1 and TRBJ2-1; 9 positions agree with TRBD1. J gave up 13 bases and V 1 base, and 12 bases lay outside the gene matches. The CDR3 length is 15 residues. From germline, CDR1 is SGHRS and CDR2 YFSETQ. CDR3: CASSLTTGGVIIQFF. The CDR3 coding sequence is TGCGCCAGCAGCTTGACGACAGGGGGGGTGATTATACAGTTCTTC.